This TCR beta chain is from a study of tissue T cells after allogeneic stem cell transplantation. Only in-frame clones appear in the TCRdb table, and some are missing; sequencing was by immunoSEQ multiplex PCR. The repertoire has roughly 51,000 clones, around 66% of them found once; the top ten carry roughly 0.55%. With regard to this clone: The antigen is not known. The listed genes are named as in mouse. The CDR3 extends 1 residue past the end of the read, so its final part is completed from the germline J gene.

Findings and caveats of the study: Tissue-detected TCR repertoire was only partly captured by blood and spleen T cells.

With 0 bases clipped from V and 0 bases from J, the junction kept 5 bases outside the gene matches. Germline CDR1 is NSQYPW and CDR2 is LRSPGD (reference sequence). The CDR3 sequence is 17 residues long. This sequence originates from a pool of C57BL/6 mice in good health. The chain combines TRBV1 with TRBJ2-3; 8 bases are a match to TRBD2. Sequenced: sorted cells pooled from one or two spleens. This CDR3 reads CTCSADRLGSSAETLYF. CDR3 DNA, as far as it was read: TGCACCTGCAGTGCAGATAGACTGGGGTCTAGTGCAGAAACGCTGTAT.